This note documents a single TCR beta chain sequence. Its target is unknown. The sample belongs to a study of blood T cells in healthy people across ages. Study-wide results and caveats: One million T cells yielded diversity estimates that were considered underestimates.

PCR was performed a second time for roughly 7 to 11 cycles using a sample-barcoded 5' primer and a J-beta primer mix. Sequencing recovered at least 2.5 million CDR3-containing paired-end reads from each sample. MiXCR, run by TCRdb on the 5' RACE reads, gives a single entry per CDR3 protein. Counted here are more than 1 million distinct CDR3 sequences, roughly 45% occurring once; the ten biggest clones make up under 20%. The TCR originated in a woman aged 55-69 years in good health. Sequencing input: blood.

CDR3 DNA: TGCGCCAGCAGCTTGACGGGACTAGCATCCGGGGAGCTGTTTTTT. It encodes CASSLTGLASGELFF. V gene TRBV5-1 combines with J gene TRBJ2-2, with 9 bases identical to TRBD2. Germline V gene data show CDR1 as SGHRS and CDR2 as YFSETQ. V shed 1 base and J 6 bases; nucleotides not matched to a gene: 4. The CDR3 sequence is 15 residues long.